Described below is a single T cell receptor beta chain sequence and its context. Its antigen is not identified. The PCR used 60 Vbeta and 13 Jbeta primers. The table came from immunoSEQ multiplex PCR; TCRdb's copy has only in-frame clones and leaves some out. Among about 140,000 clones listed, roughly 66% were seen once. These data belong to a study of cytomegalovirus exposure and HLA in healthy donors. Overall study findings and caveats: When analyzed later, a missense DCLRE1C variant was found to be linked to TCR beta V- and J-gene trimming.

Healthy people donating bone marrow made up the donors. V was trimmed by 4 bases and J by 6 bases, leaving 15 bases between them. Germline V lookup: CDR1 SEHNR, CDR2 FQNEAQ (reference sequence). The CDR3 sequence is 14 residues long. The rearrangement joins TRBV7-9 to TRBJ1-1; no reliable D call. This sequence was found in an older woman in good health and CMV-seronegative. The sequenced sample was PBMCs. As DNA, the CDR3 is TGTGCCAGCAGCTCTGGCGTACGGAGACCTGAAGCTTTCTTT. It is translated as CASSSGVRRPEAFF.